The 16 T cell receptor beta chains presented below share a single source sample, sequenced in a study of T-cell memory formation after mild COVID-19. MiXCR was run by TCRdb on the 5' RACE reads, yielding one entry per CDR3 protein. The table includes 5,000 or so distinct CDR3 sequences, around 45% detected once. The sequenced sample was PBMCs or a T cell subset sorted from them (not recorded which). Receptors originate from an adult who had mild COVID-19 (a few samples of this study predate the infection). Cell type and time point are not known.

This clonotype was observed a few times. V gene TRBV29-1 combines with J gene TRBJ2-2, with 10 nucleotides matching TRBD2. CDR3 size: 14 residues. The V and J ends lost 3 bases and 3 bases, in that order; junction bases with no gene match: 1. Germline CDR1 and CDR2: SQVTM and ANQGSEA. CDR3 amino acids: CSVDSGGDTGELFF. The CDR3 nucleotides are TGCAGCGTTGACAGCGGGGGGGACACCGGGGAGCTGTTTTTT.

This clonotype is categorized as medium-sized (0.01 to 0.1%). The chain couples TRBV19 to TRBJ2-2, with a tentative D call TRBD2 (5 bases). V lost 0 bases and J 8 bases, leaving 22 bases between the germline ends. This CDR3 is built from 18 residues. Germline lookup yields CDR1 LNHDA and CDR2 SQIVND (reference sequence). The CDR3 DNA reads TGTGCCAGTAGTATAGATCGTGTAGCGCAAAAACCCGGTGGGGAGCTGTTTTTT. Its translation is CASSIDRVAQKPGGELFF.

The chain carries TRBV4-2 and TRBJ2-1; TRBD2 matches at 8 bases. Germline CDR1 is LGHNA and CDR2 is YNFKEQ. Trimming removed 1 base from V and 5 bases from J; junction bases left unmatched: 4. This CDR3 spans 15 amino acids. CDR3 bases: TGTGCCAGCAGCCAAGCGGGAGGGGGGAACAATGAGCAGTTCTTC. It translates to CASSQAGGGNNEQFF.

This sequence joins TRBV11-2 and TRBJ1-1, with D possibly matching TRBD1 (5 bases). Trimming removed 3 bases from V and 1 base from J, with 9 bases in between. CDR1 and CDR2 from the germline V gene are SGHAT and FQNNGV. This CDR3 is 14 amino acids long. CDR3 loop: CASSFRGGNTEAFF. For the CDR3, the DNA is TGTGCCAGCAGCTTCCGCGGGGGGAACACTGAAGCTTTCTTT.

This clonotype is medium-sized in the sample. In nucleotides, the CDR3 is TGTGCCACCAGTGTCGGTGGCTACACCTTC. Amino acid sequence: CATSVGGYTF. This chain joins TRBV24-1 and TRBJ1-2; unclear D gene. The CDR3 spans 10 residues. V lost 5 bases to trimming and J lost 7 bases, with 4 bases between them. From germline, CDR1 is KGHDR and CDR2 SFDVKD.

The chain joins TRBV5-1 to TRBJ2-2; D unresolved. V lost 1 base and J lost 2, with 9 bases in between. Looked up from germline, CDR1 is SGHRS and CDR2 is YFSETQ. This CDR3 is 15 amino acids long. The CDR3 nucleotides are TGCGCCAGCAGCTTGTCTAACTCAAACACCGGGGAGCTGTTTTTT. Protein product: CASSLSNSNTGELFF. Full variable domain (remainder filled in from reference TRBV5-1 and TRBJ2-2): KAGVTQTPRYLIKTRGQQVTLSCSPISGHRSVSWYQQTPGQGLQFLFEYFSETQRNKGNFPGRFSGRQFSNSRSEMNVSTLELGDSALYLCASSLSNSNTGELFFGEGSRLTVL.

Judged by abundance, this clonotype is medium-sized. The J gene is TRBJ1-1, the V gene TRBV7-9; 8 bases fit TRBD1. This CDR3 is 17 amino acids long. Trimming removed 6 bases from V and 0 bases from J; junction bases left unmatched: 12. Germline assignment: CDR1 SEHNR and CDR2 FQNEAQ (reference sequence). DNA of the CDR3: TGTGCCAGCAGAGATACCGGGACAGGAGGTATGAACACTGAAGCTTTCTTT. As protein: CASRDTGTGGMNTEAFF.

By its share, this clonotype is medium-sized. The chain recombines TRBV9 with TRBJ2-7, with 10 bases matching TRBD2. The ends lost 2 bases at V and 3 bases at J; junction bases unmatched: 5. The CDR3 runs to 15 residues. CDR1 is SGDLS, CDR2 YYNGEE, per germline. DNA of the CDR3: TGTGCCAGCAGCGTCACTAGCGGGGCTCACTACGAGCAGTACTTC. Its protein product is CASSVTSGAHYEQYF.

By share, this clonotype counts as medium-sized. V is TRBV24-1 and J is TRBJ1-1; D gene uncertain. The CDR3 spans 14 residues. Trimming pared 6 bases from V and 8 bases from J, leaving 18 bases between. The germline CDR1 and CDR2 sequences are KGHDR and SFDVKD. The CDR3 region is CATSHLNYRGEAFF. CDR3 bases: TGTGCCACCAGTCACCTAAATTATCGCGGGGAAGCTTTCTTT.

This clonotype qualifies as medium-sized. V usage is TRBV6-2 or TRBV6-3 and J usage is TRBJ2-7, with TRBD1 matching 9 bases. CDR3 length: 14 amino acids. Trimming removed 7 bases from V and 3 bases from J; junction bases left unmatched: 7. The germline gives CDR1 MNHEY, CDR2 SVGEGT. This CDR3 reads CASKNPGQGYEQYV. The CDR3, as DNA: TGTGCCAGCAAGAATCCGGGACAGGGCTACGAGCAGTACGTC.

This clonotype is classed as medium-sized. The V and J genes are TRBV7-9 and TRBJ1-4; 9 nucleotides align to TRBD1. Germline values: CDR1 SEHNR, CDR2 FQNEAQ (reference sequence). This CDR3 has 14 amino acids. Germline trimming cut 5 bases from V and 8 bases from J; bases unmatched to any gene: 6. CDR3 nucleotides: TGTGCCAGCAGCCCGGGACAGGGATTAGAAAAACTGTTTTTT. It codes for CASSPGQGLEKLFF.

This clonotype rates as medium-sized. The rearrangement uses TRBV28 and TRBJ2-2; the match to TRBD2 covers 11 bases. With V trimmed by 6 bases and J by 1 base, 13 bases remained unmatched. In germline, CDR1 is MDHEN, CDR2 SYDVKM. The CDR3 is made up of 19 amino acids. The CDR3 here is CASSPAQLAGAVNTGELFF. For the CDR3, the DNA is TGTGCCAGCAGCCCCGCACAACTAGCGGGGGCCGTGAACACCGGGGAGCTGTTTTTT.

In its sample, this clonotype is medium-sized. The V and J genes are TRBV12-3 or TRBV12-4 and TRBJ1-2; possibly TRBD1 for D (5 bases). The CDR3 runs 15 residues. The V gene lost 1 base and the J gene lost 1 base, with 10 bases spanning the gap. As DNA, the CDR3 is TGTGCCAGCAGTTTAGAAACAGGCAATAACTATGGCTACACCTTC. Residues: CASSLETGNNYGYTF.

By share, this clonotype ranks as medium-sized. This chain connects TRBV7-2 to TRBJ1-2, with D uncertain. The germline V gene has CDR1 SGHTA and CDR2 FQGNSA. CDR3 length: 13 amino acids. V shed 5 bases and J shed 8 bases, with 15 bases lying between them. This CDR3 is CASSPGPYWGYTF. CDR3 in DNA: TGTGCCAGCAGCCCTGGGCCCTACTGGGGCTACACCTTC.

Judged by abundance, this clonotype is medium-sized (0.01 to 0.1%). The rearrangement links TRBV7-3 to TRBJ2-3, with 9 bases that match TRBD1. The J segment lost 6 bases and the V segment lost 3 bases, leaving 10 bases of the junction unmatched. The CDR3 has 16 residues. Germline assignment: CDR1 SGHTA and CDR2 FQGTGA. CDR3 protein: CASSFSGTGPSDTQYF. The CDR3 DNA follows: TGTGCCAGCAGCTTTAGTGGGACAGGGCCTTCCGATACGCAGTATTTT.

This chain joins TRBV4-1 and TRBJ2-3, with 7 bases that match TRBD2. Germline loops: CDR1 MGHRA, CDR2 YSYEKL. The CDR3 runs 17 residues. The J segment lost 0 bases and the V segment lost 3 bases, leaving 9 bases of the junction unmatched. The DNA of the CDR3 is TGCGCCAGCAGCCAGGGAACTAGCGCTCTCAGCACAGATACGCAGTATTTT. It specifies CASSQGTSALSTDTQYF.